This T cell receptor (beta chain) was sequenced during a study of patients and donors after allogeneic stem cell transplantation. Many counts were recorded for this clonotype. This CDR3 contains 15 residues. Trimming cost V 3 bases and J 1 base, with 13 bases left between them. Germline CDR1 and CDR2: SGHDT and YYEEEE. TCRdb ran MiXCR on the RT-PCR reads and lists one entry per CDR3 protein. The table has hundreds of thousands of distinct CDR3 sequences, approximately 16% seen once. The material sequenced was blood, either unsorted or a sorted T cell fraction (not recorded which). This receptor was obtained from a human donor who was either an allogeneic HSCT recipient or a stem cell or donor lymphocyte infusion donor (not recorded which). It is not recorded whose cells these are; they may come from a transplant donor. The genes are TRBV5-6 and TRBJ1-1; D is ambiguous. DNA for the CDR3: TGTGCCAGCAGCTCAACAGTACGACAGAACACTGAAGCTTTCTTT. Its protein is CASSSTVRQNTEAFF.